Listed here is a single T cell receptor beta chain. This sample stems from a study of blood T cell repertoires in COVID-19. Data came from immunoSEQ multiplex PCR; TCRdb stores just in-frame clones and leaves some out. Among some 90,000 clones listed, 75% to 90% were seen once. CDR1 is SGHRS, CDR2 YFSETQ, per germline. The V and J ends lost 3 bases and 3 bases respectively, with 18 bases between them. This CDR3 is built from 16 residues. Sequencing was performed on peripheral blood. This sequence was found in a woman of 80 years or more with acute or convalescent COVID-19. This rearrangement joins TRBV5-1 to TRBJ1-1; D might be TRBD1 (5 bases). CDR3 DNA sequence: TGCGCCAGCAGCTCTCGCCCCTTGGAAGGGGACACTGAAGCTTTCTTT. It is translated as CASSSRPLEGDTEAFF.